The present TCR beta chain was sequenced within a study of cytomegalovirus exposure and HLA in healthy donors. General observations from the study: Associated with cytomegalovirus, according to the listing, were some 180 TCR beta chains. Later analysis showed most CMV-associated TCR beta chains appearing HLA-restricted. There were some public TCRs occurring in many donors, but most TCR sequences were rare.

The CDR3 is 13 amino acids. Germline V gene lookup returns CDR1 GTSNPN and CDR2 SVGIG (reference sequence). Trimming shortened V by 3 bases and J by 0 bases, and 6 bases separated the two germline ends. Concerning this clone itself: Its antigen is still unknown.

The PCR employed 60 Vbeta primers together with 13 Jbeta primers. The table came from immunoSEQ multiplex PCR; TCRdb's copy has only in-frame clones and leaves some out. Of 130,000 to 150,000 clones listed, 78% are singletons. The receptor's source is a male donor in good health and CMV-seronegative. Sequenced input: PBMCs. The chain is built from TRBV30 and TRBJ1-3; D unclear. The CDR3 is CAWRHLSGNTIYF. DNA for the CDR3: TGTGCCTGGAGACACCTCTCTGGAAACACCATATATTTT.